Detailed here is one T cell receptor beta chain. Since the CDR3 does not end with the conserved phenylalanine or tryptophan, this likely comes from a read error. The CDR3 totals 15 residues. Germline loops: CDR1 LNHDA, CDR2 SQIVND (reference sequence). V was clipped by 5 bases and J by 0 bases, with 11 bases between them. Authors' methods: In the immunoSEQ data, sequences were junction-only and lacked quality scores, so filtering differed. Assay used: immunoSEQ multiplex PCR; TCRdb lists only in-frame clones, some missing. For V, J and clone size, that table is used; D and trimming come from the DNA. The sample has roughly 2 million clones; roughly 95% are singletons. This sample was included in a study of shared clonotypes between healthy human individuals. Turning to the study itself: Every donor yielded three CD4 naive, three CD4 memory, two CD8 naive and one CD8 memory plate.

In the naive CD8 group, cells lacked CD45RO and were positively selected for CCR7, so terminally differentiated effector memory CD45RA+ cells were left out. The origin of this receptor is a man between 18 and 29 years old in good health. V gene TRBV19 combines with J gene TRBJ1-5; tentatively, D is TRBD1 (6 bases). The sequenced sample was naive CD8+ T cells sorted from blood. CDR3 bases: TGTGCCAGTAGTGCCCGGACAGATAGCAATCAGCCCCAGCATCTT. Protein sequence: CASSARTDSNQPQHL.